This passage covers 9 T cell receptor beta chains from one sample sequenced in a study of neurological immune-mediated disorders. MiXCR, run by TCRdb on the 5' RACE reads, gives a single entry per CDR3 protein. This repertoire shows roughly 52,000 distinct CDR3 sequences, more than 3.5% found once; its top ten account for approximately 5.9%. Sequencing was carried out using PBMCs. These receptors were taken from a man in his fifties or sixties with multiple sclerosis.

This clonotype was found many times. The J gene is TRBJ1-5, the V gene TRBV20-1; 10 positions match TRBD1. Looked up from germline, CDR1 is DFQATT and CDR2 is SNEGSKA (reference sequence). CDR3 length: 13 residues. CDR3: CSHGTGGNQPQHF. For the CDR3, the DNA is TGCAGCCACGGGACAGGGGGCAATCAGCCCCAGCATTTT.

This clonotype has a count of ten or more. The rearrangement uses TRBV29-1 and TRBJ2-7; 8 bases are shared with TRBD1. CDR1 is SQVTM and CDR2 is ANQGSEA in the germline V gene. The CDR3 length is 13 residues. The V gene end was trimmed by 3 bases and the J gene end by 4 bases; junction bases not matched to a gene: 5. CDR3 loop: CSVERQGPYEQYF. The CDR3 bases are TGCAGCGTTGAGAGACAGGGGCCTTACGAGCAGTACTTC.

This clonotype was detected ten times or more. The CDR3 protein is CASSQDQGLKNIQYF. As DNA, the CDR3 is TGCGCCAGCAGCCAAGATCAGGGGTTGAAAAACATTCAGTACTTC. The chain employs TRBV4-1 and TRBJ2-4; D might be TRBD1 (6 bases). Germline V CDR1 and CDR2: MGHRA, YSYEKL. V dropped 0 bases and J dropped 4 bases, with 10 bases sitting between them. The CDR3 spans 15 residues.

Remarks on this clonotype: A read error is possible here, since a much larger clone lies one base away. The chain uses TRBV5-1 and TRBJ2-1; D is perhaps TRBD2 (5 bases). From germline, CDR1 is SGHRS and CDR2 YFSETQ. V shed 7 bases and J shed 7 bases, with 15 bases lying between them. This CDR3 spans 13 amino acids. The chain's CDR3 is CASSGKLGNEQFF. As DNA, the CDR3 is TGCGCCAGCTCGGGAAAGCTAGGAAATGAGCAGTTCTTC.

This clonotype has a handful of counts. Here the CDR3 reads CSASPPGQGGTEAFF. The CDR3 region has the DNA TGCAGTGCTAGTCCCCCCGGGCAGGGAGGGACTGAAGCTTTCTTT. The chain joins TRBV20-1 to TRBJ1-1; TRBD1 might be the D (5 bases). V was pared by 3 bases and J by 5 bases, with 19 bases between. Germline lookup yields CDR1 DFQATT and CDR2 SNEGSKA (reference sequence). The CDR3 length is 15 residues.

This clonotype was detected ten times or more. V is TRBV15 and J is TRBJ2-5, with 10 positions matching TRBD2. J was trimmed by 4 bases and V by 4 bases; bases with no gene match: 3. The CDR3 runs 14 residues. Germline CDR1 LNHNV, CDR2 YYDKDF (reference sequence). CDR3 nucleotides: TGTGCCACCAGCAAAGGACTAGCGGTAGAGACCCAGTACTTC. It codes for CATSKGLAVETQYF.

This clonotype turned up a few times. The V call is TRBV5-1, the J call TRBJ1-5; D might be TRBD1 (6 bases). The CDR3 has 16 residues. CDR1 SGHRS and CDR2 YFSETQ come from the germline V gene. The germline V and J ends were trimmed by 7 bases and 0 bases, with 17 bases remaining between them. CDR3 in DNA: TGCGCCAGCGACCGGGACAAATGTTATAGCAATCAGCCCCAGCATTTT. Translated: CASDRDKCYSNQPQHF.

This clonotype came up many times. The chain recombines TRBV28 with TRBJ2-1, with 7 bases identical to TRBD2. From germline, CDR1 is MDHEN and CDR2 SYDVKM. J lost 8 bases, V lost 4 bases, and 17 bases had no gene match. This CDR3 contains 17 residues. CDR3 nucleotides: TGTGCCAGCAGTTCGGACCCACCTCGCGGGAGTAAAGATGAGCAGTTCTTC. Translating gives CASSSDPPRGSKDEQFF.

A note on this clonotype: A much larger clone is a single base away; this may be a read error. V usage is TRBV11-2 and J usage is TRBJ2-1; TRBD2 might be the D (5 bases). Germline-derived CDR1 and CDR2 are SGHAT and FQNNGV. This CDR3 comprises 12 residues. Trimming pared 5 bases from V and 10 bases from J, leaving 12 bases between. CDR3 DNA sequence: TGTGCCAGCAGCCACACTAGTCAAGAGCAGTTCTTC. This sequence encodes CASSHTSQEQFF.